Following are 27 T cell receptor beta chains from one sample sequenced in a study of CD8+ T cells in alopecia areata. RNA was isolated and reverse transcribed to cDNA, the sequencing template. Libraries were prepared by immunoSEQ multiplex PCR; TCRdb keeps only in-frame clonotypes and omits some of them. The sample consists of around 150,000 clones, about three fifths of them appearing once. Sequencing was done on a sample of CD8+ T cells sorted from blood. These receptors came from a human donor in good health.

This clone occurred once. Compared with germline, one end of the junction differs, possibly owing to a read error. Written as DNA, the CDR3 is TGTGCCGGCAGCGACAGGGGATCGCGGTATGGCTACACCTTC. Translated: CAGSDRGSRYGYTF. The rearrangement links TRBV6-5 to TRBJ1-2; 8 bases fit TRBD1. Germline V lookup: CDR1 MNHEY, CDR2 SVGAGI. This CDR3 has 14 amino acids.

The V gene is TRBV9, the J gene TRBJ2-5; 11 nucleotides align to TRBD2. The germline V gene has CDR1 SGDLS and CDR2 YYNGEE. There are 16 residues in the CDR3. J gave up 2 bases and V 0 bases, and 3 bases lay outside the gene matches. The CDR3 DNA is TGTGCCAGCAGCGTAGAACTAGCGGGGGTTCAAGAGACCCAGTACTTC. Its translation is CASSVELAGVQETQYF.

V is TRBV20-1 and J is TRBJ2-2; D ambiguous. CDR1 is DFQATT and CDR2 is SNEGSKA in the germline V gene (reference sequence). With 0 bases removed from V and 10 bases from J, the gap between germline ends came to 6 bases. The CDR3 totals 11 residues. The DNA for the CDR3 is TGCAGTGCTAGAGATCAGACGGAGCTGTTTTTT. This translates into CSARDQTELFF.

The V and J genes are TRBV30 and TRBJ1-5, with D perhaps TRBD1 (6 bases). The germline V gene has CDR1 GTSNPN and CDR2 SVGIG (reference sequence). Trimming cost V 2 bases and J 7 bases, with 18 bases left between them. This CDR3 is built from 15 residues. The DNA for the CDR3 is TGTGCCTGGAGTCCGTCGGGGAAGGGGGGCCAGCCCCAGCATTTT. Its translation: CAWSPSGKGGQPQHF. The complete variable domain, with remaining parts taken from reference TRBV30 and TRBJ1-5, reads SQTIHQWPATLVQPVGSPLSLECTVEGTSNPNLYWYRQAAGRGLQLLFYSVGIGQISSEVPQNLSASRPQDRQFILSSKKLLLSDSGFYLCAWSPSGKGGQPQHFGDGTRLSIL.

V gene TRBV27 combines with J gene TRBJ1-2, with TRBD1 as a possible D gene (5 bases). The CDR3 loop spans 16 amino acids. CDR1 and CDR2 (germline): MNHEY, SMNVEV (reference sequence). Trimming shortened V by 2 bases and J by 3 bases, and 16 bases separated the two germline ends. The CDR3 coding sequence is TGTGCCAGCAGTTTAACGACGGGGGAGGTGGACTATGGCTACACCTTC. It codes for CASSLTTGEVDYGYTF.

The chain uses TRBV6-5 and TRBJ2-2, with D unclear. Trimming left V 0 bases short and J 1 base short, with 6 bases between. The CDR3 runs 15 residues. Per the germline V gene, CDR1 is MNHEY and CDR2 is SVGAGI. As DNA, the CDR3 is TGTGCCAGCAGTTACTCCGACCTGAACACCGGGGAGCTGTTTTTT. It translates to CASSYSDLNTGELFF.

This chain joins TRBV5-6 and TRBJ1-1; 7 nucleotides agree with TRBD1. CDR1 SGHDT and CDR2 YYEEEE come from the germline V gene. The trim removed 4 bases at V and 3 bases at J, leaving 6 bases unmatched. The CDR3 runs 14 residues. The CDR3 reads CASSPQGQDTEAFF. CDR3 nucleotides: TGTGCCAGCAGCCCGCAAGGACAGGACACTGAAGCTTTCTTT.

The chain employs TRBV9 and TRBJ1-2; D gene unclear. V shed 0 bases and J shed 4 bases, with 19 bases lying between them. CDR3 length equals 17 residues. Germline CDR1 and CDR2: SGDLS and YYNGEE. CDR3 coding DNA: TGTGCCAGCAGCGTAGCCAGGACGGCAGAGAAGTCCTATGGCTACACCTTC. It specifies CASSVARTAEKSYGYTF.

The CDR3: CSVERLADSYNEQFF. In DNA, the CDR3 is TGCAGCGTTGAAAGACTAGCGGACTCCTACAATGAGCAGTTCTTC. V gene TRBV29-1 combines with J gene TRBJ2-1, with 9 bases fitting TRBD2. CDR1 and CDR2 (germline): SQVTM, ANQGSEA. The CDR3 sequence is 15 residues long. V shed 2 bases, J shed 0 bases, and the junction held 2 bases outside the gene matches.

The chain combines TRBV29-1 with TRBJ1-1, with D unresolved. V was shortened by 5 bases and J by 2 bases, with 6 bases between the two germline ends. Per germline, CDR1 SQVTM and CDR2 ANQGSEA. This CDR3 contains 11 residues. The CDR3 spells CSVQSNTEAFF. CDR3 DNA: TGCAGCGTTCAAAGTAACACTGAAGCTTTCTTT.

The J gene is TRBJ2-1, the V gene TRBV5-6; D is uncertain. Looked up from germline, CDR1 is SGHDT and CDR2 is YYEEEE. The V end lost 4 bases, the J end lost 8 bases, and 13 bases lay between the germline ends. CDR3 length: 13 amino acids. CDR3 coding DNA: TGTGCCAGCAGCCCGGTGGGGTTCGATGAGCAGTTCTTC. Translated: CASSPVGFDEQFF.

The chain joins TRBV27 to TRBJ2-2, with 10 positions matching TRBD2. The CDR3 consists of 15 residues. Germline V gene sequence: CDR1 MNHEY, CDR2 SMNVEV (reference sequence). V trimming: 8 bases; J trimming: 3 bases; junction bases outside the gene matches: 6. This CDR3 is CASSLLAGYTGELFF. In DNA form, the CDR3 reads TGTGCCAGCTCTTTACTAGCGGGGTACACCGGGGAGCTGTTTTTT.

CDR3 in DNA: TGTGCCAGCAGCTTAGAGCTCCAGGGGGCGTCAGGTGAGCAGTTCTTC. Protein sequence: CASSLELQGASGEQFF. V gene TRBV7-2 combines with J gene TRBJ2-1, with TRBD1 identical over 8 bases. The germline gives CDR1 SGHTA, CDR2 FQGNSA. V lost 1 base, J lost 9 bases, and 11 bases stayed unmatched. The CDR3 sequence is 16 residues long. The full variable domain, with the rest looked up from reference TRBV7-2 and TRBJ2-1, is GAGVSQSPSNKVTEKGKDVELRCDPISGHTALYWYRQSLGQGLEFLIYFQGNSAPDKSGLPSDRFSAERTGGSVSTLTIQRTQQEDSAVYLCASSLELQGASGEQFFGPGTRLTVL.

The rearrangement links TRBV5-1 to TRBJ2-1, with 7 bases fitting TRBD2. Trimming took 5 bases from V and 4 from J; bases not matched to a gene: 3. Germline V gene lookup returns CDR1 SGHRS and CDR2 YFSETQ. This CDR3 spans 13 amino acids. The CDR3 reads CASRLAPYNEQFF. Here the CDR3 DNA reads TGCGCCAGCAGACTAGCGCCGTACAATGAGCAGTTCTTC.

The chain carries TRBV6-6 and TRBJ2-5; tentative D call: TRBD2 (5 bases). CDR1 and CDR2 (germline): MNHNY, SVGAGI (reference sequence). Trimming took 6 bases from V and 4 from J, leaving 18 bases between them. The CDR3 is 15 residues long. CDR3 amino acids: CASRVLVKGGETQYF. The CDR3 coding sequence is TGTGCCAGCAGGGTACTAGTGAAGGGTGGAGAGACCCAGTACTTC.

This clone turned up a few times. V is TRBV5-1 and J is TRBJ2-7, with 7 bases aligning to TRBD1. V gave up 1 base and J gave up 0 bases; unmatched junction bases: 4. The CDR3 contains 15 residues. In germline, CDR1 is SGHRS, CDR2 YFSETQ. The CDR3 loop reads CASSLRQGGSYEQYF. As DNA, the CDR3 is TGCGCCAGCAGCTTGAGACAGGGTGGCTCCTACGAGCAGTACTTC.

V and J are TRBV29-1 and TRBJ2-7; D may be TRBD1 (7 bases). V was trimmed by 3 bases and J by 5 bases, leaving 11 bases between them. Germline loops: CDR1 SQVTM, CDR2 ANQGSEA. This CDR3 has 12 amino acids. The chain's CDR3 is CSVEAGGNEQYF. CDR3 nucleotides: TGCAGCGTTGAGGCAGGGGGGAACGAGCAGTACTTC.

The chain is built from TRBV30 and TRBJ2-1, with 9 bases lining up with TRBD2. Germline loops: CDR1 GTSNPN, CDR2 SVGIG (reference sequence). J was trimmed by 0 bases and V by 4 bases; bases with no gene match: 16. CDR3 length: 19 residues. This CDR3 reads CAWTNAQAGGRSSYNEQFF. CDR3 coding DNA: TGTGCCTGGACCAACGCCCAAGCGGGAGGACGGAGCTCCTACAATGAGCAGTTCTTC.

This clone was found a few times. The chain uses TRBV7-9 and TRBJ2-5, with D possibly being TRBD2 (6 bases). Per the germline V gene, CDR1 is SEHNR and CDR2 is FQNEAQ (reference sequence). The CDR3 spans 17 residues. V lost 7 bases, J lost 1 base, and 22 bases lay in between. CDR3 DNA: TGTGCCAGCAATCAACCCCGGGAGAACTACACCCAAGAGACCCAGTACTTC. Its translation: CASNQPRENYTQETQYF.

The rearrangement links TRBV11-1 to TRBJ2-7; no clear D. The ends were cut back, 3 bases at V and 2 bases at J, with 14 bases in the middle. Germline CDR1 is SGHAT and CDR2 is FQDESV (reference sequence). The CDR3 loop spans 15 amino acids. This chain's CDR3 is CASSLGDRETYEQYF. CDR3 DNA sequence: TGTGCCAGCAGCTTGGGTGATCGTGAAACCTACGAGCAGTACTTC.

The chain joins TRBV6-5 to TRBJ2-7; D may match TRBD1 or TRBD2 (5 bases each). Germline V CDR1 and CDR2: MNHEY, SVGAGI. The CDR3 is 15 residues long. The V and J ends lost 8 bases and 7 bases respectively, with 24 bases between them. CDR3: CASRPQGTGSGEQYF. The CDR3 DNA reads TGTGCCAGCCGACCCCAAGGGACCGGATCTGGAGAGCAGTACTTC.

In DNA form, the CDR3 reads TGTGCCAGCAGCTTGGGGGCAGGTTTCGAGCAGTACTTC. This gives the protein CASSLGAGFEQYF. The chain recombines TRBV5-6 with TRBJ2-7; D unclear. The V end was cut by 0 bases, the J end by 6 bases, with 10 bases between. The CDR3 has 13 residues. CDR1 is SGHDT, CDR2 YYEEEE, per germline.

The chain links TRBV6-4 to TRBJ1-5, with D hard to call. V lost 8 bases and J lost 4, with 9 bases in between. Looked up from germline, CDR1 is MRHNA and CDR2 is SNTAGT. The CDR3 is made up of 12 amino acids. The CDR3 nucleotides are TGTGCCAGCCTTATTACAAATCAGCCCCAGCATTTT. It is translated as CASLITNQPQHF.

The V call is TRBV30, the J call TRBJ2-7; unclear D gene. Germline values: CDR1 GTSNPN, CDR2 SVGIG (reference sequence). The CDR3 has 12 amino acids. Trimming took 1 base from V and 6 from J, leaving 10 bases between them. The chain's CDR3 is CAWSGRGSEQYF. For the CDR3, the DNA is TGTGCCTGGAGTGGACGCGGAAGCGAGCAGTACTTC. Combining the CDR3 with reference TRBV30 and TRBJ2-7 gives the whole variable domain SQTIHQWPATLVQPVGSPLSLECTVEGTSNPNLYWYRQAAGRGLQLLFYSVGIGQISSEVPQNLSASRPQDRQFILSSKKLLLSDSGFYLCAWSGRGSEQYFGPGTRLTVT.

The CDR3 here is CASSLSRAETQYF. The CDR3 DNA reads TGTGCCAGCAGCTTAAGCAGGGCGGAGACCCAGTACTTC. The chain couples TRBV11-2 to TRBJ2-5; tentatively, D is TRBD1 (5 bases). This CDR3 has 13 amino acids. V was pared by 2 bases and J by 5 bases, with 9 bases between. Germline assignment: CDR1 SGHAT and CDR2 FQNNGV.

This clone was counted only a few times. This CDR3 is CASSLTGGYGYTF. DNA for the CDR3: TGTGCCAGCAGTTTGACAGGGGGTTATGGCTACACCTTC. The chain joins TRBV27 to TRBJ1-2; 9 positions match TRBD1. The germline gives CDR1 MNHEY, CDR2 SMNVEV (reference sequence). Trimming removed 3 bases from V and 5 bases from J; junction bases left unmatched: 1. This CDR3 comprises 13 residues.

This clone was seen once. In DNA, the CDR3 is TGTGCCAGCAGCTCCGGGACTAGCTTGAATGAGCAGTTCTTC. This translates into CASSSGTSLNEQFF. The chain couples TRBV7-3 to TRBJ2-1; the match to TRBD2 covers 9 bases. J lost 7 bases, V lost 4 bases, and 5 bases had no gene match. The CDR3 runs to 14 residues. Germline V gives CDR1 SGHTA, CDR2 FQGTGA.